This is a list of T cell receptor beta chains from one sample in a study of CD8+ T cells in alopecia areata. The table came from immunoSEQ multiplex PCR; TCRdb's copy has only in-frame clones and leaves some out. Of over 95,000 clones detected, approximately 66% appear once; the ten largest clones hold 15% to 19%. Sequencing used CD8+ T cells sorted from blood, obtained at week 4, from a patient treated with tofacitinib. The receptors shown here come from a human donor with alopecia areata. Each CDR3 is given with its conserved first and last residue. The D gene is left open where the match is weak. A clone size is listed for some rows: how often the clone was seen (once, few, many), or a class if it is expanded.

V gene: TRBV30; D gene: -; J gene: TRBJ2-4; clone size: -; CDR3 protein: CAWSAPGLERNIQYF; CDR3 DNA: TGTGCCTGGAGTGCACCGGGACTGGAGAGGAACATTCAGTACTTC
V gene: TRBV30; D gene: TRBD2; J gene: TRBJ2-1; clone size: -; CDR3 protein: CAWSPGTSGYNEQFF; CDR3 DNA: TGTGCCTGGAGTCCCGGGACTAGCGGATACAATGAGCAGTTCTTC
V gene: TRBV9; D gene: TRBD2; J gene: TRBJ2-7; clone size: -; CDR3 protein: CASSETSGGYEQYF; CDR3 DNA: TGTGCCAGCAGCGAGACTAGCGGGGGCTACGAGCAGTACTTC
V gene: TRBV4-1; D gene: -; J gene: TRBJ1-1; clone size: few; CDR3 protein: CASSQEVLGGIMNTEAFF; CDR3 DNA: TGCGCCAGCAGCCAAGAAGTATTAGGAGGGATCATGAACACTGAAGCTTTCTTT
V gene: TRBV23-1; D gene: -; J gene: TRBJ2-6; clone size: -; CDR3 protein: CASRSRNSGANVLTF; CDR3 DNA: TGCGCCAGCAGGTCGAGAAATTCTGGGGCCAACGTCCTGACTTTC
V gene: TRBV5-4; D gene: -; J gene: TRBJ2-3; clone size: -; CDR3 protein: CASRNGGPDTDTQYF; CDR3 DNA: TGTGCCAGCAGAAACGGGGGGCCAGACACAGATACGCAGTATTTT
V gene: TRBV15; D gene: -; J gene: TRBJ1-5; clone size: few; CDR3 protein: CATSRRKGEEGVFDQPQHF; CDR3 DNA: TGTGCCACCAGCAGAAGAAAGGGGGAGGAGGGGGTTTTCGATCAGCCCCAGCATTTT
V gene: TRBV7-3; D gene: -; J gene: TRBJ2-1; clone size: -; CDR3 protein: CASSPGGDEQFF; CDR3 DNA: TGTGCCAGCAGCCCGGGGGGCGATGAGCAGTTCTTC
V gene: TRBV7-2; D gene: -; J gene: TRBJ2-7; clone size: -; CDR3 protein: CASSLAAGQTYEQYF; CDR3 DNA: TGTGCCAGCAGCTTAGCCGCCGGGCAGACCTACGAGCAGTACTTC
V gene: TRBV14; D gene: -; J gene: TRBJ1-2; clone size: few; CDR3 protein: CASSSGQLYGYTF; CDR3 DNA: TGTGCCAGCAGCTCTGGACAGCTCTATGGCTACACCTTC
V gene: TRBV27; D gene: -; J gene: TRBJ2-7; clone size: few; CDR3 protein: CASSFGVGAGEYF; CDR3 DNA: -
V gene: TRBV11-2; D gene: TRBD1; J gene: TRBJ2-7; clone size: -; CDR3 protein: CASSLTGTGVYEQYF; CDR3 DNA: TGTGCCAGCAGCTTGACCGGGACAGGGGTTTACGAGCAGTACTTC
V gene: TRBV10-3; D gene: -; J gene: TRBJ1-2; clone size: -; CDR3 protein: CAISESGGPYCYTF; CDR3 DNA: TGTGCCATCAGTGAATCCGGAGGTCCTTATTGCTACACCTTC
V gene: TRBV19; D gene: TRBD1; J gene: TRBJ1-5; clone size: few; CDR3 protein: CASSATGGRGQPQHF; CDR3 DNA: TGTGCCAGTAGCGCCACAGGGGGCCGCGGTCAGCCCCAGCATTTT
V gene: TRBV5-6; D gene: TRBD2; J gene: TRBJ2-1; clone size: few; CDR3 protein: CASSPGERGNEQFF; CDR3 DNA: TGTGCCAGCAGCCCCGGGGAGCGGGGCAATGAGCAGTTCTTC
V gene: TRBV7-6; D gene: -; J gene: TRBJ2-3; clone size: -; CDR3 protein: CASSSGSNLRTDTQYF; CDR3 DNA: TGTGCCAGCAGCTCGGGATCCAACCTTCGCACAGATACGCAGTATTTT
V gene: TRBV27; D gene: -; J gene: TRBJ2-2; clone size: few; CDR3 protein: CASESLARTGELFF; CDR3 DNA: TGTGCCAGCGAATCCCTAGCGAGGACCGGGGAGCTGTTTTTT
V gene: TRBV28; D gene: -; J gene: TRBJ2-7; clone size: -; CDR3 protein: CASSPVKGLTYEQYF; CDR3 DNA: TGTGCCAGCAGCCCGGTAAAGGGACTTACCTACGAGCAGTACTTC
V gene: TRBV27; D gene: -; J gene: TRBJ2-5; clone size: -; CDR3 protein: CASSLSGLETQYF; CDR3 DNA: TGTGCCAGCAGTTTATCAGGGTTGGAGACCCAGTACTTC
V gene: TRBV25-1; D gene: -; J gene: TRBJ1-1; clone size: -; CDR3 protein: CASSGQEGFAFF; CDR3 DNA: TGTGCCAGCAGTGGACAGGAGGGTTTCGCTTTCTTT
V gene: TRBV29-1; D gene: -; J gene: TRBJ2-5; clone size: few; CDR3 protein: CSVEGGTGEETQYF; CDR3 DNA: TGCAGCGTTGAAGGCGGGACTGGAGAAGAGACCCAGTACTTC
V gene: TRBV29-1; D gene: TRBD1; J gene: TRBJ1-2; clone size: -; CDR3 protein: CSVDNEGQFAGYTF; CDR3 DNA: TGCAGCGTTGATAATGAGGGACAGTTCGCTGGCTACACCTTC
V gene: TRBV29-1; D gene: -; J gene: TRBJ2-7; clone size: few; CDR3 protein: CSVEPDGDYEQYF; CDR3 DNA: TGCAGCGTTGAACCGGACGGTGACTACGAGCAGTACTTC
V gene: TRBV7-9; D gene: TRBD1; J gene: TRBJ2-2; clone size: -; CDR3 protein: CASSPPTGQAGELFF; CDR3 DNA: TGTGCCAGCAGCCCGCCGACAGGGCAGGCCGGGGAGCTGTTTTTT
V gene: TRBV25-1; D gene: -; J gene: TRBJ2-3; clone size: once; CDR3 protein: CASSESGSHTQYF; CDR3 DNA: TGTGCCAGCAGTGAATCGGGCTCCCACACGCAGTATTTT
V gene: TRBV4-2; D gene: -; J gene: TRBJ2-7; clone size: -; CDR3 protein: CASSHIGGGSYEQYF; CDR3 DNA: TGTGCCAGCAGCCATATCGGTGGGGGGTCCTACGAGCAGTACTTC
V gene: TRBV5-1; D gene: TRBD2; J gene: TRBJ2-3; clone size: -; CDR3 protein: CASSLETGGPPDTDTQYF; CDR3 DNA: TGCGCCAGCAGCTTGGAGACGGGAGGGCCGCCGGACACAGATACGCAGTATTTT
V gene: TRBV7-9; D gene: TRBD1; J gene: TRBJ1-3; clone size: -; CDR3 protein: CASSWDSSGNTIYF; CDR3 DNA: TGTGCCAGCAGCTGGGACAGCTCTGGAAACACCATATATTTT
V gene: TRBV4-3; D gene: TRBD1; J gene: TRBJ2-2; clone size: -; CDR3 protein: CASSQTTGGLTGELFF; CDR3 DNA: TGCGCCAGCAGCCAAACGACAGGGGGCCTCACCGGGGAGCTGTTTTTT
V gene: TRBV23-1; D gene: -; J gene: TRBJ2-7; clone size: -; CDR3 protein: CASTPGLTYEQYF; CDR3 DNA: TGCGCCAGCACTCCGGGACTGACCTACGAGCAGTACTTC
V gene: TRBV7-9; D gene: -; J gene: TRBJ2-5; clone size: -; CDR3 protein: CASSVGVQETQYF; CDR3 DNA: TGTGCCAGCAGCGTGGGAGTCCAAGAGACCCAGTACTTC
V gene: TRBV28; D gene: -; J gene: TRBJ2-6; clone size: few; CDR3 protein: CASRLQSSGANVLTF; CDR3 DNA: TGTGCCAGCAGATTACAGAGCTCTGGGGCCAACGTCCTGACTTTC
V gene: TRBV5-1; D gene: -; J gene: TRBJ2-7; clone size: -; CDR3 protein: CASSLVASEQYF; CDR3 DNA: TGCGCCAGCAGCTTAGTAGCTTCCGAGCAGTACTTC